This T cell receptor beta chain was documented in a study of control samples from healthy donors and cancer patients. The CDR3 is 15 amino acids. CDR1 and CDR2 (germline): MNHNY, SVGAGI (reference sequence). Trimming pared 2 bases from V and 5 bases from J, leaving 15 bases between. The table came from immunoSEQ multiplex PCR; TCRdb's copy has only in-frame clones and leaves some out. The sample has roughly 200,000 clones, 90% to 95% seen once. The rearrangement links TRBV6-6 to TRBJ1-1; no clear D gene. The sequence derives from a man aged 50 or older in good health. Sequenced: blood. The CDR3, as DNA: TGTGCCAGCAGTTACCACCTTCGGGTCGGTACTGAAGCTTTCTTT. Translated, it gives CASSYHLRVGTEAFF.